These 17 T cell receptor beta chains originate from one sample sequenced in a study of CD8 T cells in ankylosing spondylitis. A single record per CDR3 protein comes from TCRdb applying MiXCR to the 5' RACE reads. The profile shows tens of thousands of distinct CDR3 sequences, approximately 5% of them singletons. Sequencing was performed on blood, either unsorted or a sorted T cell fraction (not recorded which). Source of these receptors: a male donor with ankylosing spondylitis or in good health (not recorded which).

The sample holds many counts of this clonotype. The chain carries TRBV20-1 and TRBJ1-2, with TRBD1 as a possible D gene (5 bases). From germline, CDR1 is DFQATT and CDR2 SNEGSKA (reference sequence). The V and J ends lost 0 bases and 2 bases respectively, with 13 bases between them. The CDR3 contains 15 residues. This CDR3 is CSARDNGGLNYGYTF. The CDR3 DNA reads as TGCAGTGCTAGAGATAATGGGGGTTTAAACTATGGCTACACCTTC.

V and J are TRBV3-1 and TRBJ2-3, with D tentatively TRBD1 (6 bases). V lost 3 bases to trimming and J lost 0 bases, with 10 bases between them. Per the germline V gene, CDR1 is LGHDT and CDR2 is YNNKEL (reference sequence). This CDR3 comprises 15 residues. The CDR3 nucleotides are TGTGCCAGCAGCCAGACAGGCGGAAGCACAGATACGCAGTATTTT. Translation: CASSQTGGSTDTQYF.

The rearrangement links TRBV20-1 to TRBJ2-7; D gene ambiguous. This CDR3 is built from 11 residues. The germline V gene encodes CDR1 DFQATT and CDR2 SNEGSKA (reference sequence). The ends were cut back, 8 bases at V and 5 bases at J, with 13 bases in the middle. The CDR3 sequence is CSPKVGNEQYF. DNA of the CDR3: TGCAGTCCCAAGGTGGGGAACGAGCAGTACTTC.

This clonotype occurred a few times. The genes are TRBV7-2 and TRBJ2-7; tentative D call: TRBD2 (6 bases). The ends were cut back, 3 bases at V and 6 bases at J, with 15 bases in the middle. This CDR3 contains 14 residues. The germline V gene encodes CDR1 SGHTA and CDR2 FQGNSA. The CDR3: CASSLAGSVREQYF. The CDR3 DNA reads TGTGCCAGCAGCTTGGCCGGGAGCGTCCGCGAGCAGTACTTC.

This clonotype was seen at least ten times. J is TRBJ2-1 and V is TRBV9; 11 nucleotides match TRBD2. With 0 bases clipped from V and 3 bases from J, the junction kept 2 bases outside the gene matches. Germline V gene data show CDR1 as SGDLS and CDR2 as YYNGEE. The CDR3 spans 16 residues. The CDR3 loop reads CASSVALAGGYNEQFF. The CDR3 DNA is TGTGCCAGCAGCGTAGCTCTAGCGGGGGGCTACAATGAGCAGTTCTTC.

In this sample, this clonotype turned up many times. This chain uses TRBV11-2 with TRBJ2-7, with a tentative D call TRBD2 (5 bases). CDR1 and CDR2 (germline): SGHAT, FQNNGV. Trimming stripped 0 bases from V and 4 bases from J, with 10 bases between. The CDR3 runs 14 residues. CDR3: CASSLDGGGYEQYF. The CDR3 DNA reads TGTGCCAGCAGCTTAGATGGAGGCGGTTACGAGCAGTACTTC.

This clonotype was picked up many times. The rearrangement uses TRBV29-1 and TRBJ1-1; tentative D call: TRBD1 (5 bases). Germline CDR1 and CDR2: SQVTM and ANQGSEA. Trimming removed 7 bases from V and 3 bases from J, with 12 bases in between. This CDR3 is built from 12 residues. CDR3 DNA sequence: TGCAGCGGGAGGGGTTGGGACACTGAAGCTTTCTTT. Its protein is CSGRGWDTEAFF.

Of note for this clonotype: Possible read error: a much larger clone is one base away. The V call is TRBV28, the J call TRBJ2-2; D possibly corresponds to TRBD2 (6 bases). Germline assignment: CDR1 MDHEN and CDR2 SYDVKM. CDR3 size: 14 residues. In DNA form, the CDR3 reads TGTGTCAGCATCTCCGGGACTCTTACCGGGGAGCTGTTTTTT. Its protein is CVSISGTLTGELFF. The full variable domain, with the rest looked up from reference TRBV28 and TRBJ2-2, is DVKVTQSSRYLVKRTGEKVFLECVQDMDHENMFWYRQDPGLGLRLIYFSYDVKMKEKGDIPEGYSVSREKKERFSLILESASTNQTSMYLCVSISGTLTGELFFGEGSRLTVL.

This clonotype was seen repeatedly, ten times or more. DNA of the CDR3: TGTGCCAGCAGCAAAGGACAGGGATACACTGAAGCTTTCTTT. Encoded protein: CASSKGQGYTEAFF. The rearrangement links TRBV14 to TRBJ1-1, with 8 bases that match TRBD1. The V segment lost 5 bases and the J segment 3 bases; nucleotides outside the gene matches: 5. The CDR3 consists of 14 residues. Germline assignment: CDR1 SGHDN and CDR2 FVKESK. The full variable domain, rest sourced from reference TRBV14 and TRBJ1-1, is EAGVTQFPSHSVIEKGQTVTLRCDPISGHDNLYWYRRVMGKEIKFLLHFVKESKQDESGMPNNRFLAERTGGTYSTLKVQPAELEDSGVYFCASSKGQGYTEAFFGQGTRLTVV.

The table lists this clonotype with many counts. The chain links TRBV29-1 to TRBJ1-2; D is possibly TRBD1 (5 bases). V dropped 3 bases and J dropped 8 bases, with 13 bases sitting between them. CDR1 is SQVTM, CDR2 ANQGSEA, per germline. CDR3 length: 12 residues. The chain's CDR3 is CSVDAGSVGYTF. The CDR3 bases are TGCAGCGTTGATGCAGGGTCCGTCGGCTACACCTTC.

This clonotype has at least ten counts. The chain recombines TRBV15 with TRBJ2-7; 7 bases map to TRBD1. CDR3 length: 14 residues. Germline-derived CDR1 and CDR2 are LNHNV and YYDKDF (reference sequence). Losses at the gene ends were 3 bases for V and 4 bases for J; bases not matched to a gene: 6. The CDR3 DNA reads as TGTGCCACCAGCAGGCAAAGGACAGGATACGAGCAGTACTTC. This encodes CATSRQRTGYEQYF.

This clonotype was recorded many times. This chain joins TRBV10-3 and TRBJ2-1, with 8 bases identical to TRBD2. Germline V gene sequence: CDR1 ENHRY, CDR2 SYGVKD. The CDR3 loop spans 14 amino acids. V dropped 2 bases and J dropped 9; count of bases not matched to a gene: 6. CDR3 loop: CAISERGLVVEQFF. The CDR3 DNA is TGTGCCATCAGTGAGCGGGGACTAGTAGTTGAGCAGTTCTTC.

This clonotype was found many times. The V gene is TRBV27, the J gene TRBJ2-5, with D possibly being TRBD1 (5 bases). V was pared by 6 bases and J by 0 bases, with 11 bases between. The germline CDR1 and CDR2 sequences are MNHEY and SMNVEV (reference sequence). The CDR3 totals 14 residues. The CDR3 DNA sequence: TGTGCCAGCAGAACGACAGTTAACCAAGAGACCCAGTACTTC. Translation gives CASRTTVNQETQYF.

This clonotype was recorded many times. This chain links TRBV12-3 or TRBV12-4 with TRBJ2-7; D is ambiguous. Trimming removed 6 bases at V and 3 bases at J, with 6 bases between. The CDR3 sequence is 11 residues long. As DNA, the CDR3 is TGTGCCAGCAGGGACGGCTACGAGCAGTACTTC. Translation gives CASRDGYEQYF.

The chain has TRBV29-1 and TRBJ2-7; TRBD1 matches 9 bases. This CDR3 comprises 13 residues. With V trimmed by 6 bases and J by 3 bases, 6 bases remained unmatched. Per the germline V gene, CDR1 is SQVTM and CDR2 is ANQGSEA. CDR3 coding DNA: TGCAGCGTGGCGCCGGGACAGGGCTACGAGCAGTACTTC. Amino acid sequence: CSVAPGQGYEQYF.

In this sample, this clonotype turned up many times. The V gene is TRBV20-1, the J gene TRBJ2-3; D unclear. With 5 bases removed from V and 1 base from J, the gap between germline ends came to 7 bases. The CDR3 runs 12 residues. Germline V gene lookup returns CDR1 DFQATT and CDR2 SNEGSKA (reference sequence). This chain's CDR3 is CSAPIGTDTQYF. In DNA, the CDR3 is TGCAGTGCTCCCATTGGCACAGATACGCAGTATTTT.

This clonotype has at least ten counts. The rearrangement uses TRBV7-2 and TRBJ2-3, with 10 bases that match TRBD2. CDR3 length equals 14 residues. Germline CDR1 is SGHTA and CDR2 is FQGNSA. V lost 6 bases and J lost 9; bases outside the gene matches: 9. In DNA form, the CDR3 reads TGTGCCAGCAGTCTAAGCGGGGGGGCCTTGACGCAGTATTTT. Encoded protein: CASSLSGGALTQYF.